The clone carrying this TCR beta chain was detected ten times or more. Its cognate antigen is unknown. This CDR3 is 15 amino acids long. CDR1 is LGHNA and CDR2 is YNFKEQ in the germline V gene. The V end was cut by 4 bases, the J end by 2 bases, with 14 bases between. This sample is drawn from a study of T-cell memory formation after mild COVID-19. MiXCR, run by TCRdb on the 5' RACE reads, gives a single entry per CDR3 protein. Found here are tens of thousands of distinct CDR3 sequences, roughly 16% of them singletons; the top ten hold 1.1% to 1.5%. The study, taken as a whole, reports: While clones contracting from day 15 to 85 were balanced between CD4 and CD8, later expanders leaned CD4+. Contracting clones localized mainly to CM and EM when CD4+ and mainly to EMRA when CD8+.

Sequenced: PBMCs or a T cell subset sorted from them (not recorded which). This TCR came from an adult who had mild COVID-19 (a few samples of this study predate the infection). Cell type and time point are not known. The J gene is TRBJ2-5, the V gene TRBV4-2; D possibly corresponds to TRBD1 (6 bases). CDR3 bases: TGTGCCAGCAGCCCAACAACCGGACAGCAAGAGACCCAGTACTTC. It is translated as CASSPTTGQQETQYF.